This T cell receptor (beta chain) was found in a study of blood T cell repertoires in COVID-19. For the study at large: Samples of COVID-19 (acute and convalescent) were obtained from the United States, Italy and Spain. Nucleic acid was either cDNA or gDNA, and it came from T cells, B-cell-depleted T cells, or PBMCs.

Seattle enrolled patients during active infection and tracked them longitudinally. Source study methods: Reference gene primer amplification in the assay estimated nucleated cell counts. Assay: immunoSEQ multiplex PCR; the TCRdb copy retains only in-frame clones and omits some. V, J and clone size are those of that table, while D and trimming were read from the DNA. The data contain about 340,000 clones, 75% to 90% of them singletons. The CDR3 is 14 amino acids. Unmatched junction bases numbered 7, after V lost 5 bases and J lost 4 bases. Germline CDR1 and CDR2: SEHNR and FQNEAQ (reference sequence). The J gene is TRBJ1-1, the V gene TRBV7-9, with 7 bases lining up with TRBD1. Sequencing was done on a sample of peripheral blood. This TCR was sampled from a woman aged 55-69 years with COVID-19, enrolled during active disease. CDR3 residues: CASSAQTGSTEAFF. CDR3 nucleotide sequence: TGTGCCAGCAGCGCGCAGACAGGGAGCACTGAAGCTTTCTTT.